This TCR beta chain was sequenced during a study of Ad26.COV2.S vaccination and SARS-CoV-2 variants (dated by TCRdb to the early 2020s). Looking at the study overall: Vaccine-arm donors came from COV1001, a multicentre, randomized, double-blind, placebo-controlled phase I-IIa trial of Ad26.COV2.S in healthy adults. Throughout the experiments and outcome assessment, investigators stayed blinded to trial group allocation. Dosing of Ad26.COV2.S was intramuscular, at either 5x10^10 or 1x10^11 viral particles, delivered as one shot or as two shots spaced 56 days apart. Trial participants were randomized into five groups of five: low-dose or high-dose Ad26.COV2.S given once or twice, or placebo on both occasions. Sequencing of the TCRbeta repertoire served to evaluate the specificity and breadth of SARS-CoV-2-reactive T cell receptors following Ad26.COV2.S vaccination. A total of approximately 32 samples were included in the TCR-sequenced set, comprising 19 Ad26.COV2.S vaccine recipients, 5 placebo recipients and 8 SARS-CoV-2 convalescent individuals. General conclusions and limits of the study: Vaccine and placebo recipients had similar non-spike TCR breadth, a finding consistent with the vaccine containing only spike. The study lacked the statistical power to compare responses across vaccine doses or regimens. After vaccination, spike-specific CD8+ and CD4+ T cell responses were reported to show substantial breadth. The authors noted that total T cell responses may have been underestimated by the TCR breadth and depth analyses. Ad26.COV2.S recipients had higher spike-specific TCR breadth than placebo recipients (P = 0.0014).

The immunoSEQ Assay was the method used to sequence TCRbeta CDR3 regions. After extraction, genomic DNA underwent amplification by bias-controlled multiplex PCR, followed by high-throughput sequencing. The authors' analysis ran thus. To quantify the absolute abundance of each unique TCRbeta CDR3 region, sequences were collapsed and filtered. Usable DNA was measured by amplifying reference genes present in all nucleated cells, and TCRbeta template counts were normalized to that usable DNA to estimate T cell fraction. Repertoire TCRs were annotated as SARS-CoV-2-specific by exact matching of V gene, CDR3 amino acid sequence and J gene to a known reactive TCR set. The reference SARS-CoV-2 TCR set was obtained from MIRA and was filtered for enrichment in COVID-19-positive ImmuneCODE repertoires, whereby public or cross-reactive TCRs were removed. Based on the MIRA antigens, annotated TCRs were further analysed at the level of specific ORF or position within ORF. Breadth was defined as annotated unique rearrangements over total unique productive rearrangements; depth was the summed frequency of those rearrangements. Group comparisons of TCR breadth used two-sided Wilcoxon rank-sum tests. This is the immuneACCESS table as TCRdb keeps it, with only in-frame sequences that have V and J called. A part of the clones is gone; compared with another copy, unresolved V genes explain less than half, and the rest is unexplained. That table supplies the V and J calls and clone size; D and trimming were determined from the DNA. Here the sample has about 350,000 clones; less than 90% occur a single time. The top ten clonotypes cover about 10% of the sample.

As regards this clone: What this receptor recognizes is not known. One base away there is no much larger clone; base qualities are not given.

The treatment or condition tag for this specimen amounts to: over 15 received Ad26.COV2.S at low or high dose, single or two shots; 5 received placebo; per-sample allocation not given. Repertoires of vaccine and placebo recipients were sequenced from samples collected on day 63 after the first injection. Cohort 1b enrolled some 25 adults aged 18-55 years at a single site in Boston, USA, between 29 July and 7 August 2020. Ad26.COV2.S consisted of a replication-incompetent adenovirus type 26 vector by which a prefusion-stabilized SARS-CoV-2 spike protein from the original Wuhan strain was expressed. The TCR originated in a person between 18 and 65 years old who received the Ad26.COV2.S COVID-19 vaccine or a placebo. Here the sequenced sample was peripheral blood, taken in a trial of Ad26.COV2.S vaccine versus placebo.

Read as DNA, the sequence is TGTGCCAGCAGCTTGGCGGGGACAGCGAACACTGAAGCTTTCTTT. This is translated as CASSLAGTANTEAFF. This chain is built from TRBV5-6 and TRBJ1-1, with 7 junctional bases fitting TRBD1. The CDR3 starts with the cysteine, ends with the phenylalanine, and has 15 residues. The kept DNA is CDR3 alone, 45 bases in frame from the first base. CDR1 and CDR2 are drawn from the germline V gene: SGHDT, YYEEEE. V is pruned by 0 bases and J by 1 base, leaving 3 bases of the junction without a gene match.